These 22 T cell receptor beta chains originate from one sample sequenced in a study of T-cell reconstitution after alpha-beta-depleted transplantation in children (dated by TCRdb to 2016 to 2017). Libraries were constructed by PCR. The reads were generated on an Illumina HiSeq 2500. TCR library preparation used molecular barcoding, with unique molecular identifiers applied to normalize quantification of the TCRbeta repertoire. Clones were called with MiXCR by TCRdb after fastp trimmed the public reads at Q25, and only in-frame beta chains were retained. A single entry per CDR3 protein holds the most common genes and DNA from its merged rows. Here the sample has about 240,000 distinct CDR3 sequences; 12% occur a single time. About 2.4% of the sample belongs to the ten largest clones. The sample here was PBMCs from the stem cell graft donor, taken from the stem cell graft. The receptors were sampled from a human donor who donated a stem cell graft to a child with acute lymphoblastic leukemia.

This clonotype has at least ten counts. This sequence joins TRBV15 and TRBJ1-1, with D possibly being TRBD1 (6 bases). The germline V gene has CDR1 LNHNV and CDR2 YYDKDF (reference sequence). The CDR3 runs 15 residues. Trimming removed 1 base at V and 1 base at J, with 10 bases between. The CDR3 here is CATSRAGVENTEAFF. CDR3 in DNA: TGTGCCACCAGCAGAGCAGGGGTAGAGAACACTGAAGCTTTCTTT.

This clonotype was observed many times. The junction departs from germline at one end; a sequencing error may be responsible. V usage is TRBV27 and J usage is TRBJ2-7, with 13 bases aligning to TRBD2. This CDR3 is 15 amino acids long. Germline V lookup: CDR1 MNHEY, CDR2 SMNVEV (reference sequence). The CDR3 region is CASSISGLAGYEQYF. CDR3 bases: TGTGCCAGCAGTATATCGGGACTAGCGGGGTACGAGCAGTACTTC.

The table lists this clonotype with many counts. This chain uses TRBV10-3 with TRBJ2-5; 7 bases map to TRBD1. The CDR3 runs 13 residues. J was trimmed by 5 bases and V by 2 bases; bases with no gene match: 2. Germline V CDR1 and CDR2: ENHRY, SYGVKD. CDR3 sequence (DNA): TGTGCCATCAGTGAGACAGGGGCCGAGACCCAGTACTTC. It codes for CAISETGAETQYF.

This clonotype has more than one count but fewer than ten. The chain recombines TRBV6-2 or TRBV6-3 with TRBJ2-5; D ambiguous. The CDR3 totals 13 residues. Per germline, CDR1 MNHEY and CDR2 SVGEGT. The V and J ends lost 6 bases and 5 bases respectively, with 13 bases between them. In nucleotides, the CDR3 is TGTGCCAGCAGCCCCGACGGGTTCGAGACCCAGTACTTC. Translating gives CASSPDGFETQYF.

This clonotype occurred many times. The chain joins TRBV5-5 to TRBJ2-3; maybe TRBD2 (6 bases). Trimming cost V 2 bases and J 4 bases, with 23 bases left between them. Germline CDR1 reads SGHKS; CDR2 reads YYEKEE (reference sequence). The CDR3 runs to 18 residues. The CDR3 nucleotides read TGTGCCAGCAGCTTCGATGCGGGATTACTCACAGCCGCAGATACGCAGTATTTT. Amino acid sequence: CASSFDAGLLTAADTQYF. The entire variable domain, with the rest obtained from reference TRBV5-5 and TRBJ2-3, is as follows: DAGVTQSPTHLIKTRGQQVTLRCSPISGHKSVSWYQQVLGQGPQFIFQYYEKEERGRGNFPDRFSARQFPNYSSELNVNALLLGDSALYLCASSFDAGLLTAADTQYFGPGTRLTVL.

This clonotype has ten or more counts. V gene TRBV29-1 combines with J gene TRBJ2-3, with 7 bases matching TRBD1. Per germline, CDR1 SQVTM and CDR2 ANQGSEA. CDR3 length: 15 residues. With V trimmed by 3 bases and J by 7 bases, 13 bases remained unmatched. CDR3 sequence (DNA): TGCAGCGTTGATTATTCGCAGGGGGTGTGGAATACGCAGTATTTT. Translating gives CSVDYSQGVWNTQYF.

This clonotype has ten or more counts. The chain uses TRBV12-3 or TRBV12-4 and TRBJ2-6, with 8 bases that match TRBD1. The CDR3 is 15 amino acids. V lost 6 bases, J lost 2 bases, and 3 bases stayed unmatched. CDR3 sequence reads: CASSLQGAGANVLTF. DNA for the CDR3: TGTGCCAGCAGCCTACAGGGGGCTGGGGCCAACGTCCTGACTTTC.

This clonotype was picked up many times. V is TRBV5-1 and J is TRBJ2-3, with 9 bases identical to TRBD1. V lost 2 bases to trimming and J lost 4 bases; unmatched junction nucleotides: 14. Germline CDR1 is SGHRS and CDR2 is YFSETQ. The CDR3 is 18 amino acids. The CDR3, as DNA: TGCGCCAGCAGCTTTAGGCCTCGGACAGGGGCTTGGTCAGATACGCAGTATTTT. It specifies CASSFRPRTGAWSDTQYF.

This clonotype was observed a handful of times. This chain connects TRBV7-9 to TRBJ1-5; D is ambiguous. Germline CDR1 and CDR2: SEHNR and FQNEAQ (reference sequence). The CDR3 is made up of 13 amino acids. Between the trimmed V and J ends, which lost 4 bases and 3 bases, there was a span of 7 bases. The CDR3 DNA follows: TGTGCCAGCAGCTCACACCCCAATCAGCCCCAGCATTTT. This gives the protein CASSSHPNQPQHF.

This clonotype was found many times. The chain couples TRBV20-1 to TRBJ2-1, with D hard to call. This CDR3 contains 16 residues. V dropped 3 bases and J dropped 1 base, with 16 bases sitting between them. Germline V lookup: CDR1 DFQATT, CDR2 SNEGSKA (reference sequence). CDR3 in amino acids: CSASSFRALSYNEQFF. The CDR3 nucleotides read TGCAGTGCTAGTAGTTTTAGGGCTTTATCCTACAATGAGCAGTTCTTC.

Comments on this clonotype: A much larger clone is a single base away; this may be a read error. J is TRBJ2-1 and V is TRBV5-5; no clear D gene. CDR3 length equals 16 residues. V lost 3 bases to trimming and J lost 0 bases, with 13 bases between them. Germline values: CDR1 SGHKS, CDR2 YYEKEE (reference sequence). CDR3 nucleotides: TGTGCCAGCAGCTGGAATTTGTGGGACTCCTACAATGAGCAGTTCTTC. Translation gives CASSWNLWDSYNEQFF.

The chain uses TRBV4-3 and TRBJ1-4; possibly TRBD1 for D (6 bases). Deletions cut 2 bases from V and 2 bases from J, with 15 bases between. CDR3 length equals 17 residues. The germline V gene has CDR1 LGHNA and CDR2 YSLEER. CDR3 in amino acids: CASSQHRGQRTNEKLFF. DNA for the CDR3: TGCGCCAGCAGCCAACATAGAGGACAGCGGACTAATGAAAAACTGTTTTTT.

The chain uses TRBV9 and TRBJ2-7, with D tentatively TRBD1 (7 bases). The CDR3 loop spans 15 amino acids. Trimming removed 0 bases from V and 1 base from J, with 11 bases in between. Germline V gene data show CDR1 as SGDLS and CDR2 as YYNGEE. CDR3 protein: CASSVEQGGSYEQYF. The CDR3 nucleotides are TGTGCCAGCAGCGTAGAGCAGGGGGGTTCCTACGAGCAGTACTTC.

This clonotype has more than one count but fewer than ten. The CDR3 reads CASSQLGGQASSYEQYF. The CDR3 region has the DNA TGTGCCAGCAGCCAACTAGGGGGACAGGCAAGCTCCTACGAGCAGTACTTC. The chain combines TRBV3-1 with TRBJ2-7; 8 bases agree with TRBD1. J lost 0 bases, V lost 2 bases, and 9 bases had no gene match. The CDR3 extends over 17 amino acids. Germline V CDR1 and CDR2: LGHDT, YNNKEL (reference sequence).

This clonotype showed up many times. The chain combines TRBV20-1 with TRBJ1-5; possibly TRBD1 for D (6 bases). From germline, CDR1 is DFQATT and CDR2 SNEGSKA (reference sequence). Trimming left V 3 bases short and J 6 bases short, with 21 bases between. The CDR3 length is 16 residues. The CDR3 here is CSASRGGGLTGQPQHF. CDR3 coding DNA: TGCAGTGCTAGTCGGGGCGGGGGGCTCACGGGTCAGCCCCAGCATTTT.

In this sample, this clonotype turned up many times. V and J are TRBV5-5 and TRBJ1-5; D is ambiguous. Between the trimmed V and J ends, which lost 4 bases and 4 bases, there was a span of 6 bases. The CDR3 has 12 amino acids. Per the germline V gene, CDR1 is SGHKS and CDR2 is YYEKEE (reference sequence). CDR3 region: CASSAFNQPQHF. As DNA, the CDR3 is TGTGCCAGCAGCGCCTTTAATCAGCCCCAGCATTTT.

This clonotype turned up a few times. CDR3: CSARGFWDRAYEQYF. The CDR3, as DNA: TGCAGTGCTAGAGGGTTTTGGGACAGGGCTTACGAGCAGTACTTC. The chain combines TRBV20-1 with TRBJ2-7; 9 bases align to TRBD1. The germline CDR1 and CDR2 sequences are DFQATT and SNEGSKA (reference sequence). This CDR3 is 15 amino acids long. J lost 4 bases, V lost 1 base, and 8 bases had no gene match.

This clonotype has a count of ten or more. This chain joins TRBV7-2 and TRBJ2-3; D perhaps matches TRBD2 (6 bases). V was trimmed by 5 bases and J by 2 bases, leaving 14 bases between them. Germline V gives CDR1 SGHTA, CDR2 FQGNSA. The CDR3 covers 15 residues. The CDR3: CASSIRGLTTDTQYF. In DNA form, the CDR3 reads TGTGCCAGCAGCATCCGGGGACTCACCACAGATACGCAGTATTTT.

This clonotype has ten or more counts. CDR3 sequence (DNA): TGTGCCAGCAGTTACTCGTTGGATGAGAACACTGAAGCTTTCTTT. Its translation: CASSYSLDENTEAFF. The J gene is TRBJ1-1, the V gene TRBV6-5; D gene uncertain. The CDR3 length is 15 residues. Germline CDR1 is MNHEY and CDR2 is SVGAGI. Trimming pared 0 bases from V and 1 base from J, leaving 9 bases between.

This clonotype was detected many times. The conserved final phenylalanine or tryptophan is absent from the CDR3, which likely points to a read error. The DNA is omitted, as the CDR3 cannot be located on it reliably, and the CDR3 follows TCRdb's listing. The V gene is TRBV7-7, the J gene TRBJ1-2; TRBD1 reflects the table's D call only, with no check against the DNA. Germline CDR1 SSHAT, CDR2 FNYEAQ (reference sequence). The length of the CDR3 is 11 amino acids, counting both ends. The CDR3 sequence: CASILITGQGP.

In its sample, this clonotype was seen once. A much larger clone lies a single base off, so this may be a read error. The rearrangement links TRBV6-5 to TRBJ2-7; tentatively, D is TRBD1 (5 bases). The V end was cut by 3 bases, the J end by 7 bases, with 16 bases between. Germline assignment: CDR1 MNHEY and CDR2 SVGAGI. The CDR3 has 14 residues. CDR3 loop: CASSYQGPTMEQYF. As DNA, the CDR3 is TGTGCCAGCAGTTATCAGGGCCCTACGATGGAGCAGTACTTC.

This clonotype came up many times. The DNA of the CDR3 is TGTGCCAGCAGTTGGACAGGGAGGGGATCTGAAGCTTTCTTT. Translating it yields CASSWTGRGSEAFF. The V and J genes are TRBV28 and TRBJ1-1, with TRBD1 matching over 8 bases. CDR3 length: 14 amino acids. With 4 bases clipped from V and 6 bases from J, the junction kept 7 bases outside the gene matches. Germline V lookup: CDR1 MDHEN, CDR2 SYDVKM.